These T cell receptor beta chains were read from a single sample in a study of OX40 agonist ivuxolimab in advanced cancers. Data came from immunoSEQ multiplex PCR; TCRdb stores just in-frame clones and leaves some out. The sample consists of about 49,000 clones, roughly 84% of them appearing once. The material sequenced was CD4+ or CD8+ T cells sorted from blood, taken in a trial of the OX40 agonist ivuxolimab. The receptors shown here come from an adult with an advanced solid tumor such as melanoma, head and neck, liver or kidney cancer. CDR3s include the opening cysteine and the closing phenylalanine or tryptophan. Each record gives: V gene, clone size, J gene, D gene, CDR3 DNA, CDR3 protein. The D gene is left open where the match is weak. Clone size appears in some rows only: once, few, many, or a class for an expanded clone.

TRBV7-2	NA	TRBJ1-5	NA	TGTGCCAGCATCGCAGGGAATAGCAATCAGCCCCAGCATTTT	CASIAGNSNQPQHF
TRBV2	once	TRBJ1-2	NA	TGTGCCAGCAGTGATTGGGGGGGAACTTACACCTTC	CASSDWGGTYTF
TRBV30	NA	TRBJ2-1	NA	TGTGCCTGGAGTGTACGACTAGGCAATGAGCAGTTCTTC	CAWSVRLGNEQFF
TRBV4-1	once	TRBJ2-3	NA	TGCGCCAGCAGCCAAGTAGTTCTAGCCGCCTATACGCAGTATTTT	CASSQVVLAAYTQYF
TRBV19	NA	TRBJ2-7	TRBD2	TGTGCCAGTAGTGCCGTCCGGGCGGGAGCGGAGGAGCAGTACTTC	CASSAVRAGAEEQYF
TRBV6-1	NA	TRBJ1-5	NA	TGTGCCAGCAGACGGGGGAGCAATCAGCCCCAGCATTTT	CASRRGSNQPQHF
TRBV5-1	NA	TRBJ1-1	NA	TGCGCCAGCAGCTGGGACAAGTCGAACACTGAAGCTTTCTTT	CASSWDKSNTEAFF
TRBV11-3	NA	TRBJ2-1	NA	TGTGCCAGCAGCTTAGATCGGGGCAACTACAATGAGCAGTTCTTC	CASSLDRGNYNEQFF
TRBV30	NA	TRBJ1-1	NA	TGTGCCTGGAGTAGTGGCAGAACGAACACTGAAGCTTTCTTT	CAWSSGRTNTEAFF
TRBV7-6	NA	TRBJ2-1	NA	TGTGCCAGCAGCCCCTTAGCGAATAACAATGAGCAGTTCTTC	CASSPLANNNEQFF
TRBV6-5	NA	TRBJ2-7	NA	TGTGCCAGCAGGCGGGGACACTCCTACGAGCAGTACTTC	CASRRGHSYEQYF
TRBV10-1	NA	TRBJ2-3	NA	TGCGCCAGCAGTAATCCCGGAGGGGATACGCAGTATTTT	CASSNPGGDTQYF
TRBV18	NA	TRBJ2-2	TRBD1	TGTGCCAGCTCACCGGCGACAGGGGGCCTGGCCGGGGAGCTGTTTTTT	CASSPATGGLAGELFF
TRBV7-9	NA	TRBJ2-3	NA	TGTGCCAGCAGCTTAGGCTTGAGCTCCGAGTATTTT	CASSLGLSSEYF
TRBV7-6	NA	TRBJ1-5	NA	TGTGCCAGCAGCTTTATTGGCAGCCCCCAGCATTTT	CASSFIGSPQHF
TRBV5-1	NA	TRBJ2-2	NA	TGCGCCAGCAGCTTGGACACCGGGGAGCTGTTTTTT	CASSLDTGELFF
TRBV2	NA	TRBJ2-1	TRBD2	TGTGCCAGCGGCGGGAGCCCTTCCTACAATGAGCAGTTCTTC	CASGGSPSYNEQFF
TRBV28	NA	TRBJ1-5	NA	TGTGCCAGCAGTTTAGGCCAGCTCAATCAGCCCCAGCATTTT	CASSLGQLNQPQHF
TRBV5-1	NA	TRBJ2-2	NA	TGCGCCAGCAGCTTGTCCCCAACTAGAACCGGGGAGCTGTTTTTT	CASSLSPTRTGELFF
TRBV13	NA	TRBJ2-2	NA	TGTGCCAGCAGCCGCTACACCGGGGAGCTGTTTTTT	CASSRYTGELFF
TRBV7-2	NA	TRBJ1-1	NA	TGTGCCAGCAGCCTAGGGTCTTGGGGGGGTGAAGCTTTCTTT	CASSLGSWGGEAFF
TRBV14	NA	TRBJ2-5	TRBD1	TGTGCCAGCAGCCAATACTCCGGGACAGGGGGCGTGACCCAGTACTTC	CASSQYSGTGGVTQYF
TRBV30	once	TRBJ2-2	NA	TGTGCCTGGAGGGCCGTAGGGGCCACCGGGGAGCTGTTTTTT	CAWRAVGATGELFF
TRBV19	NA	TRBJ2-7	TRBD1	TGTGCCAGTAGTAGAAACCGGGACAGTTACGAGCAGTACTTC	CASSRNRDSYEQYF
TRBV28	NA	TRBJ2-7	TRBD2	TGTGCCAGCAGAGGGCGGGAGGGGTCCCGTCACTACGAGCAGTACTTC	CASRGREGSRHYEQYF
TRBV7-9	NA	TRBJ2-3	NA	TGTGCCAGCAGCTTCCGCACGGAGGACACAGATACGCAGTATTTT	CASSFRTEDTDTQYF
TRBV9	few	TRBJ2-4	NA	TGTGCCAGCAGCGTAGCGGTGACCAAGGGCATTCAGTACTTC	CASSVAVTKGIQYF
TRBV5-1	NA	TRBJ1-1	NA	TGCGCCAGCAGCTTCACAAGGCTACCCAATGAAGCTTTCTTT	CASSFTRLPNEAFF
TRBV7-7	NA	TRBJ2-7	TRBD1	TGTGCCAGCAGTCCAACAGGGGGCGGCGAGCAGTACTTC	CASSPTGGGEQYF
TRBV7-2	NA	TRBJ2-7	NA	TGTGCCAGCAGCTTCCCCCCCTCCCGCGAGCAGTACTTC	CASSFPPSREQYF
TRBV19	NA	TRBJ1-6	NA	TGTGCCAGTACCACTACCTTCTCCTATAATTCACCCCTCCACTTT	CASTTTFSYNSPLHF
TRBV14	NA	TRBJ2-1	TRBD2	TGTGCCAGCAGAGACAACCTCGGCGGGGGTTACAATGAGCAGTTCTTC	CASRDNLGGGYNEQFF
TRBV30	NA	TRBJ2-7	TRBD2	TGTGCCTGGGGACTATCTAGCGGGACTATCTACGAGCAGTACTTC	CAWGLSSGTIYEQYF
TRBV18	NA	TRBJ2-3	NA	TGTGCCAGCCGCCAGCGGCCAGCCCACACAGATACGCAGTATTTT	CASRQRPAHTDTQYF
TRBV7-8	NA	TRBJ2-7	NA	TGTGCCAGCAGCTTAGCGAAGACAGCCTACGAGCAGTACTTC	CASSLAKTAYEQYF
TRBV5-1	NA	TRBJ2-3	NA	TGCGCCAGCAGCCCTGGACCGAGCACAGATACGCAGTATTTT	CASSPGPSTDTQYF
TRBV5-1	NA	TRBJ1-2	NA	TGCGCCAGCAGCTTGGGACAGGTCTATGGCTACACCTTC	CASSLGQVYGYTF
TRBV6-4	NA	TRBJ1-2	NA	TGTGCCAGCAGTGACTCAAAGGCGGTTCTCTTC	CASSDSKAVLF
TRBV2	NA	TRBJ1-2	NA	TGTGCCAGCAGTGAATCCCGGGGCAGGCACACCTTC	CASSESRGRHTF
TRBV6-5	NA	TRBJ2-3	TRBD1	TGTGCCAGCAGCCCACAGGGGGCGAGAACAGATACGCAGTATTTT	CASSPQGARTDTQYF
TRBV27	NA	TRBJ1-2	NA	TGTGCCAGCAGTACCCGAGGAGAGGGCGGCTACACCTTC	CASSTRGEGGYTF
TRBV18	NA	TRBJ2-3	TRBD2	TGTGCCAGCTCACCACCCTACCCGAAGCAGACTAGCGGGAGAACAGATACGCAGTATTTT	CASSPPYPKQTSGRTDTQYF
TRBV2	NA	TRBJ2-5	NA	TGTGCCAGCAGTGAGGTCAGAGAGACCCAGTACTTC	CASSEVRETQYF
TRBV5-1	once	TRBJ1-3	NA	TGCGCCAGCAGCTCAGGGGCTACGGACTCTGGAAACACCATATATTTT	CASSSGATDSGNTIYF
TRBV9	NA	TRBJ1-1	NA	TGTGCCAGCAGCGGTGGAAACAGGCCCACTGAAGCTTTCTTT	CASSGGNRPTEAFF
TRBV5-6	NA	TRBJ2-5	NA	TGTGCCAGCAGCTTGTTAGGAGAGGGGGAGACCCAGTACTTC	CASSLLGEGETQYF
TRBV13	NA	TRBJ2-7	NA	TGTGCCAGCAGCTTAGGACTGGGCGGACGATCCTACGAGCAGTACTTC	CASSLGLGGRSYEQYF
TRBV15	NA	TRBJ2-2	NA	TGTGCCACCAGCAGAGGGAACAGGGCCACCGGGGAGCTGTTTTTT	CATSRGNRATGELFF
TRBV7-9	once	TRBJ2-1	NA	TGTGCCAGCAGCTTAGCGCCGGGGAATGAGCAGTTCTTC	CASSLAPGNEQFF
TRBV6-6	few	TRBJ1-5	NA	TGTGCCAGCAACAGGGATGGTCAGCCCCAGCATTTT	CASNRDGQPQHF
TRBV19	NA	TRBJ2-4	TRBD1	TGTGCCAGTAGTCCCTGGGACAGGGCGGAAAACATTCAGTACTTC	CASSPWDRAENIQYF